Each of the 22 T cell receptor beta chains below was sequenced from the same sample in a study of CXCR3-negative and CXCR3-positive naive CD8 T cells. 5' RACE that incorporated UMI labels was used to prepare the TRB cDNA libraries. TCRdb derives one entry per CDR3 protein from the 5' RACE reads, leaving out DNA. The repertoire table contains 50,000 to 75,000 distinct CDR3 sequences. The specimen was naive CXCR3- CD8+ T cells from blood. Subset noted: CD45RO-CCR7+CD27+CD95- naive CD8+ T cells lacking CXCR3 (TNR3-). These receptor sequences come from a human donor in good health. Some clones in this sample may be carry-over from other donors' samples.

The V gene is TRBV7-3, the J gene TRBJ2-3; the D call of TRBD2 rests on TCRdb alone, since no DNA is present to check it. The CDR3 has 18 residues. CDR1 SGHTA and CDR2 FQGTGA come from the germline V gene. The CDR3 here is CASSLTNGAGGPGDTQYF.

The gene calls are TRBV27 and TRBJ2-7; TCRdb indicates TRBD2, and absent DNA this call remains unverified. The CDR3 sequence is 14 residues long. Germline V gene lookup returns CDR1 MNHEY and CDR2 SMNVEV (reference sequence). CDR3 amino acids: CASSPTARAYEQYF.

The CDR3: CATSDNDSLQETQYF. The chain links TRBV24-1 to TRBJ2-5; TCRdb selects TRBD1, and the lack of DNA leaves this call unchecked. The CDR3 spans 15 residues. Germline V gene sequence: CDR1 KGHDR, CDR2 SFDVKD.

The chain links TRBV11-3 to TRBJ2-5; checking the TCRdb D call of TRBD2 is not possible without DNA. Germline assignment: CDR1 SGHNT and CDR2 YENEEA. The CDR3 contains 17 residues. CDR3 sequence: CASSLGRRRGDQETQYF.

This rearrangement joins TRBV6-5 to TRBJ2-1; no DNA is available, so the TRBD1 call from TCRdb remains unchecked. Germline V gives CDR1 MNHEY, CDR2 SVGAGI. This CDR3 has 15 amino acids. The CDR3 sequence is CASSYLDRGDGEQFF.

This chain links TRBV14 with TRBJ2-5; lacking DNA, the TRBD1 call made by TCRdb goes unchecked. CDR1 and CDR2 (germline): SGHDN, FVKESK. The CDR3 loop spans 16 amino acids. CDR3: CASSQVLAGAQETQYF.

The chain has TRBV7-7 and TRBJ2-2; there is no DNA to check the TCRdb D call of TRBD1. CDR3 length: 15 amino acids. The germline gives CDR1 SSHAT, CDR2 FNYEAQ (reference sequence). Here the CDR3 reads CASSFGGRGPGELFF.

The chain combines TRBV10-3 with TRBJ2-7; TCRdb designates TRBD1, a call that cannot be tested without DNA. Germline values: CDR1 ENHRY, CDR2 SYGVKD. This CDR3 has 13 amino acids. The chain's CDR3 is CAISDGQGIEQYF.

The V call is TRBV18, the J call TRBJ2-7; the D gene TCRdb calls, TRBD1, cannot be checked with no DNA. CDR3 length equals 17 residues. CDR1 and CDR2 (germline): KGHSH, LQKENI. The CDR3 sequence: CASSPLARGGTNYEQYF. Full variable domain (outside the CDR3, taken from reference TRBV18 and TRBJ2-7): NAGVMQNPRHLVRRRGQEARLRCSPMKGHSHVYWYRQLPEEGLKFMVYLQKENIIDESGMPKERFSAEFPKEGPSILRIQQVVRGDSAAYFCASSPLARGGTNYEQYFGPGTRLTVT.

The chain uses TRBV9 and TRBJ1-1. The CDR3 runs 18 residues. Germline V gives CDR1 SGDLS, CDR2 YYNGEE. The CDR3 protein is CASSASSPADRLNTEAFF.

The V gene is TRBV7-9, the J gene TRBJ2-5. Per germline, CDR1 SEHNR and CDR2 FQNEAQ (reference sequence). The CDR3 sequence is 14 residues long. The CDR3 spells CASSLDGSLPTQYF.

This chain joins TRBV29-1 and TRBJ1-2; the D gene TCRdb calls, TRBD1, cannot be checked with no DNA. There are 15 residues in the CDR3. From germline, CDR1 is SQVTM and CDR2 ANQGSEA. The CDR3 region is CSVEDRAGGSYGYTF. Based on the CDR3 plus reference TRBV29-1 and TRBJ1-2, the full variable domain is SAVISQKPSRDICQRGTSLTIQCQVDSQVTMMFWYRQQPGQSLTLIATANQGSEATYESGFVIDKFPISRPNLTFSTLTVSNMSPEDSSIYLCSVEDRAGGSYGYTFGSGTRLTVV.

The chain links TRBV28 to TRBJ2-1; as DNA is missing, the TRBD2 call by TCRdb cannot be tested. Germline values: CDR1 MDHEN, CDR2 SYDVKM. CDR3 size: 19 residues. Here the CDR3 reads CASKFLGRGGHLSYNEQFF.

This chain links TRBV7-6 with TRBJ2-7; TCRdb gives TRBD1 as the D gene, but with no DNA this cannot be confirmed. The CDR3 sequence is 13 residues long. Germline-derived CDR1 and CDR2 are SGHVS and FNYEAQ. The CDR3 is CASSLVEGEGQYF.

The chain joins TRBV29-1 to TRBJ2-2; TCRdb designates TRBD1, a call that cannot be tested without DNA. This CDR3 contains 17 residues. The germline CDR1 and CDR2 sequences are SQVTM and ANQGSEA. The CDR3 loop reads CSVEVDGTGANTGELFF.

The gene calls are TRBV15 and TRBJ1-2. Germline V gives CDR1 LNHNV, CDR2 YYDKDF (reference sequence). CDR3 length equals 12 residues. This chain's CDR3 is CATSRELYGYTF.

This rearrangement joins TRBV5-1 to TRBJ2-7; checking the TCRdb D call of TRBD1 is not possible without DNA. The CDR3 consists of 15 residues. Germline V gene lookup returns CDR1 SGHRS and CDR2 YFSETQ. The chain's CDR3 is CASSHETAGGYEQYF.

The chain has TRBV28 and TRBJ2-7. The germline V gene encodes CDR1 MDHEN and CDR2 SYDVKM. CDR3 size: 17 residues. The CDR3: CASSFTTGRTSSYEQYF.

The chain couples TRBV29-1 to TRBJ2-3; the D gene TCRdb calls, TRBD2, cannot be checked with no DNA. This CDR3 spans 16 amino acids. CDR1 SQVTM and CDR2 ANQGSEA come from the germline V gene. The CDR3 sequence: CSVDNPRVVSTDTQYF.

The rearrangement joins TRBV3-1 to TRBJ2-1; the D gene TCRdb calls, TRBD2, cannot be checked with no DNA. The CDR3 loop spans 16 amino acids. CDR1 is LGHDT, CDR2 YNNKEL, per germline (reference sequence). CDR3 amino acids: CASSQVAVSSYNEQFF.

This sequence joins TRBV11-1 and TRBJ2-2. The CDR3 totals 13 residues. CDR1 is SGHAT and CDR2 is FQDESV in the germline V gene (reference sequence). The CDR3 reads CASALLVPGEPFF.

The chain joins TRBV7-7 to TRBJ2-5; with no DNA, the TCRdb D assignment of TRBD1 cannot be verified. The CDR3 runs 14 residues. Germline V gene lookup returns CDR1 SSHAT and CDR2 FNYEAQ (reference sequence). CDR3 sequence reads: CASSLKGEQETQYF.